Each of the 20 T cell receptor beta chains below was sequenced from the same sample in a study of blood T cell repertoires in COVID-19. Some clones are missing from TCRdb's copy, which holds only in-frame ones; the method was immunoSEQ multiplex PCR. The sample lists 65,000 to 90,000 clones, around 76% occurring once. The sequencing input was peripheral blood. These receptors were taken from a man in his 70s with active or convalescent COVID-19.

This clone has more than one count but fewer than ten. J is TRBJ2-7 and V is TRBV7-2; perhaps TRBD1 as D (6 bases). The V end lost 6 bases, the J end lost 1 base, and 19 bases lay between the germline ends. The germline CDR1 and CDR2 sequences are SGHTA and FQGNSA. The CDR3 covers 16 residues. The CDR3 coding sequence is TGTGCCAGCAGGAAAACCGGGACACAGATTTCCTACGAGCAGTACTTC. Translated: CASRKTGTQISYEQYF.

The chain is built from TRBV7-6 and TRBJ2-2; D is possibly TRBD1 (6 bases). The ends were cut back, 0 bases at V and 6 bases at J, with 14 bases in the middle. The length of the CDR3 is 16 residues. Germline V lookup: CDR1 SGHVS, CDR2 FNYEAQ. The CDR3 DNA follows: TGTGCCAGCAGCTTAGCGGTGTTAGGGGGACCCGGGGAGCTGTTTTTT. Translation gives CASSLAVLGGPGELFF.

This chain joins TRBV3-1 (or the pseudogene TRBV3-2) and TRBJ2-7, with 12 bases that match TRBD2. Germline values: CDR1 LGHDT, CDR2 YNNKEL (reference sequence). The V and J ends lost 4 bases and 0 bases, in that order; junction bases with no gene match: 1. This CDR3 is 15 amino acids long. CDR3 loop: CASSRTSGASYEQYF. The CDR3 DNA reads as TGTGCCAGCAGCCGGACTAGCGGGGCCTCCTACGAGCAGTACTTC.

To note about this clone: A much larger clone differs by one base, so this may be a read error. This chain joins TRBV30 and TRBJ1-5; 8 positions agree with TRBD1. CDR3 length: 13 amino acids. The V segment lost 2 bases and the J segment 5 bases; nucleotides outside the gene matches: 2. CDR1 is GTSNPN and CDR2 is SVGIG in the germline V gene (reference sequence). CDR3 residues: CAWSPTGDQPQHF. Written as DNA, the CDR3 is TGTGCCTGGAGTCCGACAGGGGATCAGCCCCAGCATTTT.

The chain uses TRBV28 and TRBJ1-1, with TRBD1 identical over 9 bases. Germline loops: CDR1 MDHEN, CDR2 SYDVKM. V lost 6 bases and J lost 1; bases outside the gene matches: 6. This CDR3 has 15 amino acids. CDR3 DNA: TGTGCCAGCAGGTCACCGGGACAGGGGAACACTGAAGCTTTCTTT. Protein: CASRSPGQGNTEAFF.

The chain couples TRBV7-9 to TRBJ1-3; 7 bases are a match to TRBD1. The CDR3 has 16 residues. V shed 5 bases and J 7 bases; nucleotides not matched to a gene: 14. Looked up from germline, CDR1 is SEHNR and CDR2 is FQNEAQ (reference sequence). Here the CDR3 reads CASSPTATGSRNTIYF. DNA for the CDR3: TGTGCCAGCAGCCCCACCGCGACAGGGTCTCGGAACACCATATATTTT.

This rearrangement joins TRBV11-2 to TRBJ1-6; maybe TRBD1 (6 bases). Germline loops: CDR1 SGHAT, CDR2 FQNNGV. The CDR3 spans 15 residues. The V gene lost 5 bases and the J gene lost 9 bases, with 17 bases spanning the gap. Here the CDR3 reads CASSLALGAVSPLHF. The CDR3 DNA follows: TGTGCCAGCAGCCTGGCCTTGGGGGCGGTTTCACCCCTCCACTTT.

This chain uses TRBV18 with TRBJ1-2; D call uncertain. This CDR3 is built from 13 residues. CDR1 and CDR2 from the germline V gene are KGHSH and LQKENI. V was trimmed by 6 bases and J by 2 bases, leaving 10 bases between them. The CDR3 sequence: CASSPDKNYGYTF. CDR3 bases: TGTGCCAGCTCCCCCGACAAAAACTATGGCTACACCTTC.

The chain has TRBV12-5 and TRBJ2-5; a possible D gene is TRBD1 (7 bases). CDR1 LGHNT and CDR2 FRNRAP come from the germline V gene. With 0 bases removed from V and 5 bases from J, the gap between germline ends came to 16 bases. The CDR3 has 16 residues. CDR3 coding DNA: TGTGCTAGTGGTTTGGTACTTCGAGCAGGGGGGGAGACCCAGTACTTC. Its translation is CASGLVLRAGGETQYF.

The gene calls are TRBV3-1 (or the pseudogene TRBV3-2) and TRBJ1-5, with D perhaps TRBD1 (6 bases). Germline loops: CDR1 LGHDT, CDR2 YNNKEL (reference sequence). Trimming took off 4 bases at V and 10 bases at J, with 14 bases between the two ends. This CDR3 has 13 residues. The chain's CDR3 is CASSPDRSLPQHF. Here the CDR3 DNA reads TGTGCCAGCAGCCCTGACAGGAGTCTCCCCCAGCATTTT.

The chain joins TRBV6-4 to TRBJ1-6; D remains ambiguous. Germline values: CDR1 MRHNA, CDR2 SNTAGT. CDR3 length equals 14 residues. Trimming removed 5 bases from V and 10 bases from J, with 15 bases in between. As DNA, the CDR3 is TGTGCCAGCAGTCTCGAGGTTTGGGAGTCACCCCTCCACTTT. It encodes CASSLEVWESPLHF.

The V and J genes are TRBV7-6 and TRBJ1-3; no definite D call. Germline values: CDR1 SGHVS, CDR2 FNYEAQ. The CDR3 length is 13 residues. V dropped 5 bases and J dropped 0 bases, with 5 bases sitting between them. In nucleotides, the CDR3 is TGTGCCAGCAGCCGGGGCTCTGGAAACACCATATATTTT. Protein product: CASSRGSGNTIYF.

The chain links TRBV10-3 to TRBJ1-2; 10 nucleotides agree with TRBD1. The CDR3 consists of 17 residues. With 2 bases clipped from V and 7 bases from J, the junction kept 13 bases outside the gene matches. Per germline, CDR1 ENHRY and CDR2 SYGVKD. CDR3 region: CAISEGRQGAERAGYTF. For the CDR3, the DNA is TGTGCCATCAGTGAGGGGAGACAGGGGGCGGAAAGGGCTGGCTACACCTTC.

This sequence joins TRBV21-1 and TRBJ2-5; TRBD2 is the table's D call, not checked against the DNA. TRBV21-1 is deemed a pseudogene. The CDR3 is 12 amino acids. The CDR3 sequence: CASSPGEKTQYF. In DNA form, the CDR3 reads TGTGCCAGCAGCCCTGGGGAGAAGACCCAGTACTTC.

The chain uses TRBV28 and TRBJ2-7, with 8 positions matching TRBD1. The CDR3 runs to 13 residues. V was clipped by 7 bases and J by 3 bases; unmatched bases: 5. Per germline, CDR1 MDHEN and CDR2 SYDVKM. CDR3 nucleotide sequence: TGTGCCAGCACCCTGGGACAGGACTACGAGCAGTACTTC. The encoded protein is CASTLGQDYEQYF.

Worth noting for this clone: Other DNA sequences in this specimen translate into the identical CDR3. This sequence joins TRBV28 and TRBJ1-5, with 7 bases fitting TRBD1. The germline V gene encodes CDR1 MDHEN and CDR2 SYDVKM. V lost 5 bases, J lost 2 bases, and 3 bases stayed unmatched. The CDR3 sequence is 14 residues long. CDR3 protein: CASSLGTGNQPQHF. The CDR3 region has the DNA TGTGCCAGCAGTCTCGGGACAGGCAATCAGCCCCAGCATTTT.

This chain joins TRBV6-5 and TRBJ1-1; TRBD1 aligns across 10 bases. The germline V gene has CDR1 MNHEY and CDR2 SVGAGI. The V gene end was trimmed by 2 bases and the J gene end by 8 bases; junction bases not matched to a gene: 8. CDR3 size: 15 residues. CDR3 loop: CASSYQPGQGFEAFF. The CDR3 DNA sequence: TGTGCCAGCAGTTACCAACCGGGACAGGGGTTCGAAGCTTTCTTT.

The chain links TRBV18 to TRBJ1-4, with 7 positions matching TRBD1. V was clipped by 1 base and J by 2 bases; unmatched bases: 1. The CDR3 has 15 residues. Germline CDR1 KGHSH, CDR2 LQKENI. The CDR3 DNA sequence: TGTGCCAGCTCACCACGGGGACAGACTAATGAAAAACTGTTTTTT. Its translation is CASSPRGQTNEKLFF.

This chain links TRBV9 with TRBJ1-5; no clear D gene. Per germline, CDR1 SGDLS and CDR2 YYNGEE. The CDR3 has 14 amino acids. The V and J ends lost 3 bases and 9 bases respectively, with 16 bases between them. CDR3 nucleotides: TGTGCCAGCAGCGCCACTTTATCGTATGGGCCCCAGCATTTT. Amino acid sequence: CASSATLSYGPQHF.

The chain employs TRBV24-1 and TRBJ1-2; TRBD1 agrees at 9 bases. CDR1 and CDR2 (germline): KGHDR, SFDVKD. The CDR3 runs 15 residues. Trimming removed 5 bases from V and 6 bases from J; junction bases left unmatched: 9. The DNA for the CDR3 is TGTGCCACCAGTGCTCCGGGACAGGGTATTGATGGCTACACCTTC. Residues: CATSAPGQGIDGYTF.